These 14 T cell receptor beta chains share one sample of origin, sequenced in a study of cytomegalovirus exposure and HLA in healthy donors. PCR amplification relied on 60 Vbeta primers (plus 13 Jbeta primers). Here immunoSEQ multiplex PCR was the method, and the copy in TCRdb shows in-frame clones only, minus some. Of some 100,000 clones in the sample, approximately 82% were seen once. The sample was PBMCs. These receptors all stem from a young woman in good health and CMV-seronegative.

This clone occurred a few times. The chain has TRBV28 and TRBJ2-1, with 10 bases identical to TRBD2. Germline loops: CDR1 MDHEN, CDR2 SYDVKM. The junction had 8 bases not matched to a gene; V was cut back by 4 bases and J by 8 bases. This CDR3 has 15 amino acids. The CDR3 bases are TGTGCCAGCAGTTCGCCTAGCGGGAGTGGGGATGAGCAGTTCTTC. Translation: CASSSPSGSGDEQFF.

This chain joins TRBV7-3 and TRBJ2-5; 9 positions match TRBD1. This CDR3 has 15 amino acids. The V and J ends lost 5 bases and 4 bases, in that order; junction bases with no gene match: 8. From germline, CDR1 is SGHTA and CDR2 FQGTGA. CDR3 in amino acids: CASSLEGTGRETQYF. The CDR3 nucleotides are TGTGCCAGCAGCCTTGAAGGGACAGGGCGAGAGACCCAGTACTTC.

This clone came up once. The chain employs TRBV27 and TRBJ1-5; 8 bases are shared with TRBD1. Trimming at V came to 5 bases and at J to 6 bases, leaving 6 bases not matched to a gene. The length of the CDR3 is 14 residues. Germline loops: CDR1 MNHEY, CDR2 SMNVEV (reference sequence). The CDR3, as DNA: TGTGCCAGCAGTGACAGGGGTGGTATTCAGCCCCAGCATTTT. As protein: CASSDRGGIQPQHF.

The V call is TRBV28, the J call TRBJ1-3; 10 bases are shared with TRBD1. CDR3 length: 17 amino acids. The germline V gene encodes CDR1 MDHEN and CDR2 SYDVKM. Germline trimming cut 5 bases from V and 4 bases from J; bases unmatched to any gene: 11. CDR3 DNA: TGTGCCAGCAGTCTATCCCCGGGACAGGGGCGCGGAAACACCATATATTTT. This translates into CASSLSPGQGRGNTIYF.

V usage is TRBV7-9 and J usage is TRBJ1-1; D gene uncertain. The CDR3 loop spans 12 amino acids. The germline CDR1 and CDR2 sequences are SEHNR and FQNEAQ (reference sequence). Trimming took 8 bases from V and 4 from J, leaving 11 bases between them. The CDR3 reads CASGLRGTEAFF. In DNA, the CDR3 is TGTGCCAGCGGCCTCAGAGGCACTGAAGCTTTCTTT. The entire variable domain, with the rest obtained from reference TRBV7-9 and TRBJ1-1, is as follows: DTGVSQNPRHKITKRGQNVTFRCDPISEHNRLYWYRQTLGQGPEFLTYFQNEAQLEKSRLLSDRFSAERPKGSFSTLEIQRTEQGDSAMYLCASGLRGTEAFFGQGTRLTVV.

V usage is TRBV28 and J usage is TRBJ1-2, with 7 bases aligning to TRBD1. V lost 2 bases and J lost 1; bases outside the gene matches: 4. CDR1 and CDR2 (germline): MDHEN, SYDVKM. The CDR3 runs 15 residues. CDR3 sequence (DNA): TGTGCCAGCAGTTTAGAAACAGGGGTTAACTATGGCTACACCTTC. Encoded protein: CASSLETGVNYGYTF.

V and J are TRBV5-1 and TRBJ2-2; 14 nucleotides line up with TRBD2. The CDR3 length is 17 residues. Germline CDR1 reads SGHRS; CDR2 reads YFSETQ. Losses at the gene ends were 3 bases for V and 6 bases for J; bases not matched to a gene: 7. The chain's CDR3 is CASSSGLAGGWAGELFF. For the CDR3, the DNA is TGCGCCAGCAGCTCCGGACTAGCGGGAGGATGGGCCGGGGAGCTGTTTTTT.

This clone was seen once. This chain connects TRBV9 to TRBJ2-3, with TRBD2 matching over 13 bases. The germline CDR1 and CDR2 sequences are SGDLS and YYNGEE. V trimming: 7 bases; J trimming: 0 bases; junction bases outside the gene matches: 11. This CDR3 has 18 amino acids. The CDR3 nucleotides are TGTGCCAGCGGAATGACTAGCGGGGGGCCCTTAAGCACAGATACGCAGTATTTT. As protein: CASGMTSGGPLSTDTQYF.

This chain links TRBV19 with TRBJ2-1, with D perhaps matching TRBD1 (7 bases). With 9 bases removed from V and 8 bases from J, the gap between germline ends came to 17 bases. Germline V gene sequence: CDR1 LNHDA, CDR2 SQIVND (reference sequence). This CDR3 contains 13 residues. The CDR3 is CASAGQLTDEQFF. The CDR3 DNA follows: TGTGCCAGCGCGGGACAGTTAACGGATGAGCAGTTCTTC. The full variable domain, in which reference TRBV19 and TRBJ2-1 provide the parts outside the CDR3, is DGGITQSPKYLFRKEGQNVTLSCEQNLNHDAMYWYRQDPGQGLRLIYYSQIVNDFQKGDIAEGYSVSREKKESFPLTVTSAQKNPTAFYLCASAGQLTDEQFFGPGTRLTVL.

CDR3 loop: CASSQAEGSGANVLTF. CDR3 coding DNA: TGCGCCAGCAGCCAAGCGGAGGGCAGTGGGGCCAACGTCCTGACTTTC. The chain employs TRBV4-1 and TRBJ2-6; perhaps TRBD2 as D (6 bases). Germline values: CDR1 MGHRA, CDR2 YSYEKL. The CDR3 extends over 16 amino acids. The germline V and J ends were trimmed by 1 base and 3 bases, with 10 bases remaining between them.

J is TRBJ2-1 and V is TRBV7-2; D gene ambiguous. The germline V gene encodes CDR1 SGHTA and CDR2 FQGNSA. The ends were cut back, 5 bases at V and 8 bases at J, with 16 bases in the middle. The CDR3 is 14 amino acids. The CDR3: CASSPSIGSHEQFF. CDR3 sequence (DNA): TGTGCCAGCAGCCCCAGTATCGGGTCCCATGAGCAGTTCTTC. Using reference TRBV7-2 and TRBJ2-1 for the parts outside the CDR3, the full variable domain is GAGVSQSPSNKVTEKGKDVELRCDPISGHTALYWYRQSLGQGLEFLIYFQGNSAPDKSGLPSDRFSAERTGGSVSTLTIQRTQQEDSAVYLCASSPSIGSHEQFFGPGTRLTVL.

This clone was observed a single time. This sequence joins TRBV28 and TRBJ2-7; D is perhaps TRBD2 (7 bases). The CDR3 extends over 14 amino acids. Trimming took off 6 bases at V and 5 bases at J, with 17 bases between the two ends. The germline V gene encodes CDR1 MDHEN and CDR2 SYDVKM. This CDR3 is CASRPEGGPDEQYF. The CDR3 DNA reads TGTGCCAGCAGGCCGGAGGGGGGGCCCGACGAGCAGTACTTC.

This clone was counted only a few times. The chain is built from TRBV30 and TRBJ1-3, with D possibly matching TRBD1 (6 bases). V lost 3 bases, J lost 4 bases, and 10 bases lay in between. Germline-derived CDR1 and CDR2 are GTSNPN and SVGIG (reference sequence). The length of the CDR3 is 13 residues. The CDR3 nucleotides are TGTGCCTGGAGGACAGGAGGCGGAAACACCATATATTTT. Its protein is CAWRTGGGNTIYF.

The rearrangement links TRBV18 to TRBJ2-3, with D possibly matching TRBD2 (7 bases). Trimming cost V 2 bases and J 2 bases, with 14 bases left between them. The CDR3 runs to 16 residues. Germline CDR1 KGHSH, CDR2 LQKENI. The CDR3 DNA is TGTGCCAGCTCACCAGACGGGGGGCCATTCACAGATACGCAGTATTTT. This translates into CASSPDGGPFTDTQYF. Variable domain in full (rest from reference TRBV18 and TRBJ2-3): NAGVMQNPRHLVRRRGQEARLRCSPMKGHSHVYWYRQLPEEGLKFMVYLQKENIIDESGMPKERFSAEFPKEGPSILRIQQVVRGDSAAYFCASSPDGGPFTDTQYFGPGTRLTVL.